The rows below give T cell receptor beta chains drawn from one sample of a study of T cells in Graves' hyperthyroidism and ophthalmopathy. From the multiplex PCR reads, TCRdb called clonotypes with MiXCR, one entry per CDR3 protein. The table records under 750,000 distinct CDR3 sequences, about 17% of them present only once. Sample: blood. These TCRs come from a woman in her 50s with Graves' hyperthyroidism that later progressed to Graves' ophthalmopathy. CDR3s include the opening cysteine and the closing phenylalanine or tryptophan. D genes are given only for firm matches.

v_call	d_call	cdr3_aa
TRBV20-1	NA	CSALTVNTEAFF
TRBV20-1	TRBD1	CSARNNHRGTDTQYF
TRBV20-1	TRBD1	CSARTGTEAFF
TRBV6-6	NA	CASRRVWTVRTEAFF
TRBV20-1	TRBD2	CSARDTSGGYEQYF
TRBV6-5	NA	CASSYSAGGRQPQHF
TRBV27	TRBD2	CASRSGLGTDTQYF
TRBV5-4	TRBD2	CASSLVGGVDEQFF
TRBV29-1	NA	CSVGDVEKLFF
TRBV7-6	NA	CASSYGQPNEQFF
TRBV14	TRBD2	CASSQGSGGLETQYF
TRBV19	NA	CASSIGRGRGQPQHF
TRBV20-1	TRBD2	CSARDLTSGFTDTQYF
TRBV7-8	TRBD1	CASSLGDRGSYNEQFF
TRBV4-1	NA	CASSDDSPYEQYF
TRBV18	NA	CASSPARDETQYF
TRBV19	NA	CASSIEAEVNTEAFF
TRBV20-1	TRBD2	CSARVLAGGTYNEQFF
TRBV20-1	NA	CSASGPGRTNTEAFF
TRBV12-3/TRBV12-4	TRBD1	CASSPTGGRGSGANVLTF
TRBV27	TRBD1	CASSTTGGDSWAFF
TRBV7-8	NA	CASSPLTGNSNQPQHF
TRBV3-1	TRBD1	CASSQVPGQGLNTIYF
TRBV7-8	TRBD1	CASSYTGGTQPQHF
TRBV12-5	NA	CASGPPHDISGNTIYF
TRBV3-1	NA	CASSQETAGNEKLFF
TRBV12-3/TRBV12-4	TRBD1	CASTTTRDRGSFPNQPQHF
TRBV30	NA	CAWERGNQPQHF
TRBV27	NA	CASSLQWGTGELFF
TRBV4-1	TRBD2	CASSQENDAGGHFNEQFF
TRBV7-2	TRBD1	CASSLLARGQGNTIYF
TRBV3-1	NA	CASSPIKRRDNEQFF
TRBV5-1	NA	CASSLIRGQNEQFF
TRBV19	NA	CASSILHQPQHF
TRBV5-1	NA	CASSRRGPGELFF
TRBV18	NA	CASSSGQGGIEQFF
TRBV19	TRBD1	CASSMYSSGTGSYEQYF
TRBV7-7	NA	CASSLGAPGSSGTQYF
TRBV6-9	TRBD2	CASSSLSMAASGGALAKNIQYF
TRBV3-1	TRBD1	CASSQRPGQGGYGYTF
TRBV28	NA	CASSFGTRDQETQYF
TRBV12-3/TRBV12-4	NA	CASSFLAAPTDTQYF
TRBV12-3/TRBV12-4	TRBD2	CASSPTSGATDTQYF
TRBV6-5	TRBD1	CASSDRDEETQYF
TRBV20-1	NA	CSVMGGGYSNQPQHF
TRBV24-1	NA	CATSDPSTDTQYF